These 15 T cell receptor beta chains came from one sample sequenced in a study of early T cells in non-severe SARS-CoV-2 infection. One entry per CDR3 protein results from TCRdb running MiXCR on the 5' RACE reads. The data contain roughly 31,000 distinct CDR3 sequences, 4.6% of them singletons. Specimen: whole blood. Receptors originate from an adult who was a healthcare worker with PCR-confirmed SARS-CoV-2 infection or an uninfected control (not recorded which).

By sample fraction, this clonotype is medium-sized (0.01 to 0.1%). The chain couples TRBV20-1 to TRBJ2-3; 9 bases map to TRBD1. CDR3 length: 14 amino acids. The V gene's germline CDR1 is DFQATT and CDR2 SNEGSKA (reference sequence). Losses at the gene ends were 6 bases for V and 1 base for J; bases not matched to a gene: 5. This CDR3 reads CSADRDRGTDTQYF. DNA of the CDR3: TGCAGTGCCGACCGGGACAGGGGCACAGATACGCAGTATTTT.

This clonotype is termed medium-sized. The V gene is TRBV5-5, the J gene TRBJ2-7, with D tentatively TRBD1 or TRBD2 (5 bases each). Germline V gene lookup returns CDR1 SGHKS and CDR2 YYEKEE (reference sequence). This CDR3 has 15 residues. V was trimmed by 4 bases and J by 2 bases, leaving 16 bases between them. The CDR3 protein is CASSGPRDLPYEQYF. CDR3 sequence (DNA): TGTGCCAGCAGCGGGCCCCGGGACCTCCCCTACGAGCAGTACTTC. Full variable domain (remainder filled in from reference TRBV5-5 and TRBJ2-7): DAGVTQSPTHLIKTRGQQVTLRCSPISGHKSVSWYQQVLGQGPQFIFQYYEKEERGRGNFPDRFSARQFPNYSSELNVNALLLGDSALYLCASSGPRDLPYEQYFGPGTRLTVT.

This clonotype was recorded at least ten times. V gene TRBV2 combines with J gene TRBJ1-2, with D perhaps matching TRBD1 (5 bases). This CDR3 spans 12 amino acids. Germline values: CDR1 SNHLY, CDR2 FYNNEI. Deletions cut 3 bases from V and 8 bases from J, with 10 bases between. CDR3 nucleotides: TGTGCCAGCAGTGACAGGGCGGGAGGCTACACCTTC. This codes for CASSDRAGGYTF. Combining the CDR3 with reference TRBV2 and TRBJ1-2 gives the whole variable domain EPEVTQTPSHQVTQMGQEVILRCVPISNHLYFYWYRQILGQKVEFLVSFYNNEISEKSEIFDDQFSVERPDGSNFTLKIRSTKLEDSAMYFCASSDRAGGYTFGSGTRLTVV.

In this sample, this clonotype turned up many times. The chain carries TRBV3-1 and TRBJ2-6; TRBD1 agrees at 8 bases. The length of the CDR3 is 17 residues. The V gene's germline CDR1 is LGHDT and CDR2 YNNKEL (reference sequence). J gave up 2 bases and V 1 base, and 4 bases lay outside the gene matches. This CDR3 reads CASSQVAGGTGANVLTF. The CDR3 DNA reads TGTGCCAGCAGCCAAGTTGCAGGGGGCACTGGGGCCAACGTCCTGACTTTC.

The chain links TRBV3-1 to TRBJ2-7, with D perhaps TRBD1 (5 bases). CDR3 length: 13 residues. Germline assignment: CDR1 LGHDT and CDR2 YNNKEL (reference sequence). The germline V and J ends were trimmed by 4 bases and 3 bases, with 10 bases remaining between them. This chain's CDR3 is CASSPPTDYEQYF. The DNA of the CDR3 is TGTGCCAGCAGCCCCCCGACAGACTACGAGCAGTACTTC.

This clonotype came up a few times. The V call is TRBV6-6, the J call TRBJ2-2; D is unclear. Per germline, CDR1 MNHNY and CDR2 SVGAGI (reference sequence). The CDR3 spans 13 residues. V lost 0 bases and J lost 6, with 5 bases in between. The CDR3 reads CASSYSPAGELFF. In nucleotides, the CDR3 is TGTGCCAGCAGTTACTCCCCCGCCGGGGAGCTGTTTTTT.

The V and J genes are TRBV20-1 and TRBJ1-2; D unclear. The CDR3 spans 14 residues. V lost 0 bases to trimming and J lost 6 bases, with 14 bases between them. Germline lookup yields CDR1 DFQATT and CDR2 SNEGSKA (reference sequence). The CDR3 DNA sequence: TGCAGTGCTAGAGATTGGACTGGTCTGGATGGCTACACCTTC. Its translation: CSARDWTGLDGYTF.

The table lists this clonotype with many counts. The chain is built from TRBV6-5 and TRBJ1-1, with 8 bases aligning to TRBD1. Trimming took 0 bases from V and 8 from J; bases not matched to a gene: 8. Germline V gene data show CDR1 as MNHEY and CDR2 as SVGAGI. The CDR3 length is 15 residues. The CDR3 region has the DNA TGTGCCAGCAGTTACTCGAACAGGGACAGGTCGGAAGCTTTCTTT. As protein: CASSYSNRDRSEAFF.

This clonotype was observed at least ten times. The chain is built from TRBV16 and TRBJ1-6; TRBD1 might be the D (5 bases). The V end lost 4 bases, the J end lost 1 base, and 5 bases lay between the germline ends. The CDR3 runs to 14 residues. The germline gives CDR1 KGHSY, CDR2 FQNENV. CDR3 residues: CASSRGSYNSPLHF. CDR3 coding DNA: TGTGCCAGCAGCCGGGGGTCCTATAATTCACCCCTCCACTTT.

The chain is built from TRBV24-1 and TRBJ2-2, with TRBD1 matching over 7 bases. Germline CDR1 and CDR2: KGHDR and SFDVKD. CDR3 length: 14 amino acids. The junction had 5 bases not matched to a gene; V was cut back by 4 bases and J by 7 bases. In nucleotides, the CDR3 is TGTGCCACCAGTGAGAACAGGGGCGACGGGGAGCTGTTTTTT. Protein: CATSENRGDGELFF.

This clonotype showed up many times. Here the CDR3 reads CASSQARGGRAGTNEQFF. DNA of the CDR3: TGTGCCAGCAGCCAAGCCCGGGGCGGCAGGGCCGGCACCAATGAGCAGTTCTTC. This chain joins TRBV7-9 and TRBJ2-1, with D perhaps matching TRBD1 or TRBD2 (5 bases each). Germline-derived CDR1 and CDR2 are SEHNR and FQNEAQ (reference sequence). This CDR3 spans 18 amino acids. V dropped 5 bases and J dropped 6 bases, with 26 bases sitting between them. The complete variable domain, with remaining parts taken from reference TRBV7-9 and TRBJ2-1, reads DTGVSQNPRHKITKRGQNVTFRCDPISEHNRLYWYRQTLGQGPEFLTYFQNEAQLEKSRLLSDRFSAERPKGSFSTLEIQRTEQGDSAMYLCASSQARGGRAGTNEQFFGPGTRLTVL.

This clonotype was counted many times. J is TRBJ2-5 and V is TRBV28; 11 nucleotides match TRBD2. V was clipped by 7 bases and J by 5 bases; unmatched bases: 9. CDR1 and CDR2 (germline): MDHEN, SYDVKM. This CDR3 comprises 15 residues. CDR3 nucleotide sequence: TGTGCCAGCACCTTTAGCGGGGGGGCCGTCGAGACCCAGTACTTC. Amino acid sequence: CASTFSGGAVETQYF.

This clonotype was recorded many times. The chain couples TRBV12-3 or TRBV12-4 to TRBJ2-7; D unresolved. CDR3 length: 15 amino acids. The V gene lost 3 bases and the J gene lost 0 bases, with 12 bases spanning the gap. As DNA, the CDR3 is TGTGCCAGCAGTTTGCGCGCATCCTCCTCCTACGAGCAGTACTTC. Amino acids: CASSLRASSSYEQYF.

In this sample, this clonotype turned up many times. The V call is TRBV7-9, the J call TRBJ2-3, with D maybe TRBD1 (6 bases). Germline CDR1 SEHNR, CDR2 FQNEAQ (reference sequence). The length of the CDR3 is 16 residues. Trimming took off 3 bases at V and 1 base at J, with 14 bases between the two ends. CDR3 DNA sequence: TGTGCCAGCAGCTTGCCCACAGGGTTGGGCACAGATACGCAGTATTTT. This translates into CASSLPTGLGTDTQYF.

Ten or more counts support this clonotype. This chain links TRBV27 with TRBJ1-5; 9 bases are a match to TRBD1. The germline gives CDR1 MNHEY, CDR2 SMNVEV (reference sequence). Trimming took 5 bases from V and 4 from J; bases not matched to a gene: 12. The CDR3 totals 17 residues. CDR3 in DNA: TGTGCCAGCAGTCTATTACCGGGACAGGGCTTTAATCAGCCCCAGCATTTT. This encodes CASSLLPGQGFNQPQHF.